One T cell receptor beta chain is described in this entry. The sample belongs to a study of PD-1 blockade in classical Hodgkin lymphoma. Every patient experienced relapse after autologous stem cell transplantation, and brentuximab vedotin exposure varied. Sequencing was performed with immunoSEQ multiplex PCR; in TCRdb, only in-frame clones are kept and a portion is missing. The table records approximately 6,700 clones, roughly 71% of them present only once. CDR1 and CDR2 (germline): SGHRS, YFSETQ. This CDR3 spans 16 amino acids. The V and J ends lost 1 base and 0 bases respectively, with 13 bases between them.

The sequence was obtained from a human donor with classical Hodgkin lymphoma. This chain connects TRBV5-1 to TRBJ1-1; TRBD1 is a possible D gene (5 bases). The starting material was peripheral blood mononuclear cells (PBMCs), obtained before the second cycle of nivolumab. The CDR3 loop reads CASSLNVGGLNTEAFF. The DNA for the CDR3 is TGCGCCAGCAGCTTGAATGTGGGGGGACTGAACACTGAAGCTTTCTTT.